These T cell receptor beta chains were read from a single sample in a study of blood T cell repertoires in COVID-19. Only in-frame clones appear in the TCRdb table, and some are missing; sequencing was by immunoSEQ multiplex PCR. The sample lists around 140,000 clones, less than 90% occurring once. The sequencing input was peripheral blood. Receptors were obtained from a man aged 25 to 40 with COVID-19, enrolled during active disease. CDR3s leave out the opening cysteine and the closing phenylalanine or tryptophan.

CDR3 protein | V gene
ASSPNPRKADEQY | TRBV6-5
ASSPYRATTDTQY | TRBV18
ASSLGTAEQY | TRBV3-1/TRBV3-2
ASSFGSGAGELF | TRBV27
ASSPQMSTNTEAF | TRBV5-6
ASSPGGAVSYEQY | TRBV4-1
ASSLDSTSGAYNEQF | TRBV7-9
ASSPGGVNEQF | TRBV18
ASSPGDRGSTEAF | TRBV5-1
ASSDIGQGQGGYT | TRBV6-4
ASSRGEAKQF | TRBV23-1
AISESERATEAF | TRBV10-3
ASSRQVVGELF | TRBV27
AWRALGAGEGDTQY | TRBV30
AVRDPAGRSN | TRBV28
ASSSGRYNEQF | TRBV7-9
ASSPATVMNTEAF | TRBV3-1/TRBV3-2
SVVVRRVWSSYNSPLH | TRBV29-1
ASSSSENQPQH | TRBV7-8
ASIRRSGGNGYT | TRBV28
ASSLLGSNQPQH | TRBV7-9
ASLVESNQPQH | TRBV6-5
ASSLEMAGNQPQH | TRBV7-2
AWCLGAGYEQY | TRBV30
ASSFYRGTGLASNEQF | TRBV13
ASSQPGLAGGGETQY | TRBV3-1/TRBV3-2
ASSERAGGKNNEQF | TRBV2
ASSGGQGVSPLH | TRBV2
SASDESSYEQY | TRBV20-1
ASSIARSDEQY | TRBV19
ASRGGSTGDEQF | TRBV10-1
ASSPRHEKLF | TRBV28
ASSRQGNTEAF | TRBV27